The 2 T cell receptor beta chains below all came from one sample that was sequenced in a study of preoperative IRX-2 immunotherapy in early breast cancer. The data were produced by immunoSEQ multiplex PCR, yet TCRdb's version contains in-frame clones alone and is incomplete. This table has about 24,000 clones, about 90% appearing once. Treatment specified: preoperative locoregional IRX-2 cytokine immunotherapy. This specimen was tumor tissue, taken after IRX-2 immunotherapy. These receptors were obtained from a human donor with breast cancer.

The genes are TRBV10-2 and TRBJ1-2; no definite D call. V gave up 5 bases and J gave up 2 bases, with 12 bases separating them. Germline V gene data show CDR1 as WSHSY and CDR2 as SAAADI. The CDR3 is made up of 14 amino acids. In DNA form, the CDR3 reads TGCGCCAGCAGTCTACAAGCCGGGAACTATGGCTACACCTTC. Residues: CASSLQAGNYGYTF.

This CDR3 is CASSLGTSGGARQETQYF. DNA for the CDR3: TGTGCCAGCAGTTTAGGGACTAGCGGGGGGGCCCGCCAAGAGACCCAGTACTTC. This rearrangement joins TRBV27 to TRBJ2-5; 16 positions agree with TRBD2. CDR3 length: 18 residues. Germline CDR1 is MNHEY and CDR2 is SMNVEV (reference sequence). Unmatched junction bases numbered 4, after V lost 2 bases and J lost 1 base.